These 18 T cell receptor beta chains were sequenced from one sample in a study of technical replicates of blood from a few donors. Assay: immunoSEQ multiplex PCR; the TCRdb copy retains only in-frame clones and omits some. The table has about 80,000 clones, 90% to 95% seen once. Material for sequencing was T cells isolated from PBMCs. The source is a human donor in good health.

This chain connects TRBV18 to TRBJ1-2; a weak D match, TRBD1 (5 bases). The germline V gene encodes CDR1 KGHSH and CDR2 LQKENI. Trimming cost V 6 bases and J 5 bases, with 13 bases left between them. The CDR3 has 13 residues. The CDR3 region is CASSSDTRYGYTF. DNA of the CDR3: TGTGCCAGCTCCTCGGACACAAGATATGGCTACACCTTC.

The CDR3 DNA is TGTGCCAGCAGTTTCGGGCGGGGGGCCTACGAGCAGTACTTC. This encodes CASSFGRGAYEQYF. The J gene is TRBJ2-7, the V gene TRBV27; 8 bases fit TRBD2. V dropped 3 bases and J dropped 2; count of bases not matched to a gene: 3. Germline V gene lookup returns CDR1 MNHEY and CDR2 SMNVEV (reference sequence). There are 14 residues in the CDR3.

V is TRBV25-1 and J is TRBJ1-2; weak D call: TRBD1 (5 bases). Germline lookup yields CDR1 MGHDK and CDR2 SYGVNS. V lost 3 bases to trimming and J lost 7 bases, with 6 bases between them. CDR3 length: 11 amino acids. CDR3 sequence: CASSDGGGYTF. The CDR3 coding sequence is TGTGCCAGCAGTGACGGGGGTGGCTACACCTTC.

The rearrangement joins TRBV2 to TRBJ2-5; TRBD1 aligns across 9 bases. The germline V gene encodes CDR1 SNHLY and CDR2 FYNNEI. The CDR3 contains 14 residues. Losses at the gene ends were 9 bases for V and 5 bases for J; bases not matched to a gene: 10. CDR3: CARGRDRESETQYF. The CDR3 coding sequence is TGTGCCAGGGGGAGGGACAGGGAGTCTGAGACCCAGTACTTC.

This clone has only one observation. This chain uses TRBV28 with TRBJ2-1; 9 bases are shared with TRBD2. Germline V CDR1 and CDR2: MDHEN, SYDVKM. V lost 5 bases and J lost 9; bases outside the gene matches: 8. CDR3 length equals 14 residues. The CDR3 region has the DNA TGTGCCAGCAGTCAGATAGCGGGAGTTGGTGAGCAGTTCTTC. The encoded protein is CASSQIAGVGEQFF.

V usage is TRBV7-6 and J usage is TRBJ2-3, with a weak D call TRBD2 (5 bases). The CDR3 is 16 amino acids. CDR1 and CDR2 from the germline V gene are SGHVS and FNYEAQ. Trimming stripped 0 bases from V and 4 bases from J, with 14 bases between. The CDR3: CASSLASRELADTQYF. The CDR3, as DNA: TGTGCCAGCAGCTTAGCTTCACGGGAACTCGCAGATACGCAGTATTTT.

The gene calls are TRBV7-2 and TRBJ1-2, with D hard to call. CDR3 size: 13 residues. Trimming removed 0 bases from V and 8 bases from J, with 10 bases in between. Germline V gene data show CDR1 as SGHTA and CDR2 as FQGNSA. CDR3 region: CASSLAPEVGYTF. The CDR3 coding sequence is TGTGCCAGCAGCTTAGCGCCCGAGGTAGGCTACACCTTC. Together with reference TRBV7-2 and TRBJ1-2, the CDR3 gives the full variable domain: GAGVSQSPSNKVTEKGKDVELRCDPISGHTALYWYRQSLGQGLEFLIYFQGNSAPDKSGLPSDRFSAERTGGSVSTLTIQRTQQEDSAVYLCASSLAPEVGYTFGSGTRLTVV.

V usage is TRBV7-8 and J usage is TRBJ2-3; a weak D match, TRBD1 (5 bases). Germline CDR1 is SGHVS and CDR2 is FQNEAQ. V was trimmed by 1 base and J by 12 bases, leaving 14 bases between them. The CDR3 has 13 amino acids. In DNA, the CDR3 is TGTGCCAGCAGCTTAGAAGGCAGGGCACTTCAGTATTTT. Translated, it gives CASSLEGRALQYF.

This rearrangement joins TRBV6-5 to TRBJ2-7, with a possible D match to TRBD1 (6 bases). This CDR3 contains 14 residues. Between the trimmed V and J ends, which lost 6 bases and 2 bases, there was a span of 14 bases. The germline gives CDR1 MNHEY, CDR2 SVGAGI. CDR3 DNA sequence: TGTGCCAGCAGGGACAGCAAGGGCCCCTACGAGCAGTACTTC. This codes for CASRDSKGPYEQYF.

About this clone: At one boundary the junction diverges from the germline segment, which might be a read error. The chain recombines TRBV2 with TRBJ2-5; 8 positions agree with TRBD1. Germline assignment: CDR1 SNHLY and CDR2 FYNNEI. This CDR3 is built from 14 residues. The CDR3 nucleotides are TGTGCCAGCAGTGTCTTGGACAGGGAAGAAACCCAGTACTTC. Amino acids: CASSVLDREETQYF.

The chain recombines TRBV19 with TRBJ2-4, with D uncertain. Trimming shortened V by 11 bases and J by 4 bases, and 18 bases separated the two germline ends. The germline CDR1 and CDR2 sequences are LNHDA and SQIVND (reference sequence). The CDR3 is made up of 14 amino acids. The CDR3 DNA reads TGTGCCGAGATCGATCTCAAACTTAAAAACATTCAGTACTTC. This codes for CAEIDLKLKNIQYF.

This chain connects TRBV27 to TRBJ2-5, with 13 bases lining up with TRBD2. The CDR3 contains 15 residues. V trimming: 10 bases; J trimming: 5 bases; junction bases outside the gene matches: 10. Germline CDR1 and CDR2: MNHEY and SMNVEV (reference sequence). The CDR3 sequence: CATSPQTSGRETQYF. The CDR3 DNA follows: TGTGCCACCTCGCCTCAGACTAGCGGGAGGGAGACCCAGTACTTC.

This clone was seen a single time. This sequence joins TRBV19 and TRBJ2-5; 14 bases match TRBD2. V shed 6 bases, J shed 1 base, and the junction held 1 base outside the gene matches. CDR3 length: 15 amino acids. The germline V gene encodes CDR1 LNHDA and CDR2 SQIVND (reference sequence). As DNA, the CDR3 is TGTGCCAGTAGCGGACTAGCGGGAGGCCAAGAGACCCAGTACTTC. Translating gives CASSGLAGGQETQYF. Based on the CDR3 plus reference TRBV19 and TRBJ2-5, the full variable domain is DGGITQSPKYLFRKEGQNVTLSCEQNLNHDAMYWYRQDPGQGLRLIYYSQIVNDFQKGDIAEGYSVSREKKESFPLTVTSAQKNPTAFYLCASSGLAGGQETQYFGPGTRLLVL.

The chain carries TRBV4-2 and TRBJ1-4; D is undetermined. The CDR3 totals 14 residues. The V gene's germline CDR1 is LGHNA and CDR2 YNFKEQ. V lost 2 bases and J lost 3, with 7 bases in between. DNA for the CDR3: TGTGCCAGCAGCCAAACGACTTCTAATGAAAAACTGTTTTTT. It translates to CASSQTTSNEKLFF.

This clone was recorded once. The CDR3 DNA follows: TGTGCCAGCAGCAACCGGGACAGGGACCCTTTAGATGGCTACACCTTC. Its translation: CASSNRDRDPLDGYTF. V and J are TRBV7-2 and TRBJ1-2, with TRBD1 matching 9 bases. V trimming: 5 bases; J trimming: 6 bases; junction bases outside the gene matches: 13. Germline assignment: CDR1 SGHTA and CDR2 FQGNSA. The CDR3 contains 16 residues.

This clone was seen once. The chain employs TRBV9 and TRBJ2-1, with D perhaps matching TRBD1 (5 bases). The germline gives CDR1 SGDLS, CDR2 YYNGEE. The V end was cut by 0 bases, the J end by 8 bases, with 6 bases between. This CDR3 spans 12 amino acids. This CDR3 reads CASSVGGYEQFF. In DNA, the CDR3 is TGTGCCAGCAGCGTAGGGGGCTATGAGCAGTTCTTC.

The V and J genes are TRBV2 and TRBJ2-1, with TRBD2 matching over 9 bases. The CDR3 loop spans 14 amino acids. V lost 8 bases, J lost 5 bases, and 7 bases stayed unmatched. Germline CDR1 reads SNHLY; CDR2 reads FYNNEI. CDR3 in DNA: TGTGCCAGCGTGAGCGGGAGGCAGCACAATGAGCAGTTCTTC. Its translation: CASVSGRQHNEQFF.

This chain connects TRBV27 to TRBJ2-1; 7 nucleotides align to TRBD2. CDR3 length equals 14 residues. J gave up 8 bases and V 5 bases, and 9 bases lay outside the gene matches. CDR1 and CDR2 (germline): MNHEY, SMNVEV (reference sequence). CDR3 sequence reads: CASSERGILDEQFF. DNA of the CDR3: TGTGCCAGCAGTGAGCGGGGCATTCTCGATGAGCAGTTCTTC.